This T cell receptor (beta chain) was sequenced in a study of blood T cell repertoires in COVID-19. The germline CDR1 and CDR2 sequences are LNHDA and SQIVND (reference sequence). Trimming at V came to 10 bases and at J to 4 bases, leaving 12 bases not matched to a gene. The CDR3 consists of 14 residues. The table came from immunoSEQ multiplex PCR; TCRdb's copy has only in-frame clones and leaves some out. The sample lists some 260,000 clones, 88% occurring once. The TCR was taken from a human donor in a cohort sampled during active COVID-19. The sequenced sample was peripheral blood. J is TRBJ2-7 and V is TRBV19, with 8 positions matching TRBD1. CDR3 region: CATKGTGEQYEQYF. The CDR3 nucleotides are TGTGCCACCAAGGGGACAGGTGAGCAATACGAGCAGTACTTC.